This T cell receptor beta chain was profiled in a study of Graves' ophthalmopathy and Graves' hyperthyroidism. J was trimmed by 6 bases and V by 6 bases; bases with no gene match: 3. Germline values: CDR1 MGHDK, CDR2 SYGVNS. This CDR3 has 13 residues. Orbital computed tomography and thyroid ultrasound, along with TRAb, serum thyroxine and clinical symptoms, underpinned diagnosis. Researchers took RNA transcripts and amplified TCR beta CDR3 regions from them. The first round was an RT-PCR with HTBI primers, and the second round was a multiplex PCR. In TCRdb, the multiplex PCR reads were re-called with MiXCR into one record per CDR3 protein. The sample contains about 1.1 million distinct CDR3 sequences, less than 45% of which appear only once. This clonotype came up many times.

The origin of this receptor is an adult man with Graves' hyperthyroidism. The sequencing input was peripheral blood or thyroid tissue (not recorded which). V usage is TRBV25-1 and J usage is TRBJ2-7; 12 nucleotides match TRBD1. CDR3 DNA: TGTGCCAGCAGGGGGACAGGGGGCCGCGAGCAGTACTTC. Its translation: CASRGTGGREQYF.